This entry features one TCR beta chain sequence. What it binds is not known. This sample was included in a study of T cell responses to AZD1222 COVID-19 vaccine. Study results and limitations: Spike-specific TCR repertoires showed rising breadth and depth after two AZD1222 doses. Only six or seven AZD1222 recipients were seropositive at baseline. Vaccine-associated CD4 TCRs ranged over spike, dominating at 160-218 and 743-854.

Clones were sequenced by immunoSEQ multiplex PCR, and TCRdb holds only the in-frame ones, with some missing. Of some 84,000 clones detected, roughly 87% appear once; the ten largest clones hold roughly 10%. The source material was peripheral blood, sampled 28 days after the second AZD1222 dose. This sequence was found in an adult who received the AZD1222 COVID-19 vaccine.

The CDR3, as DNA: TGCGCCAGCAGCCAAGATGTCGGGCGGGACACCTCACTCCCGTTCTTC. It encodes CASSQDVGRDTSLPFF. V gene TRBV4-3 combines with J gene TRBJ2-1; possibly TRBD1 or TRBD2 for D (6 bases each). The CDR3 is made up of 16 amino acids. Germline CDR1 and CDR2: LGHNA and YSLEER. With 0 bases removed from V and 15 bases from J, the gap between germline ends came to 24 bases.